The 23 T cell receptor beta chains in this list originate from one sample, sequenced in a study of shared T cell receptors in the human thymus. Profiled with immunoSEQ multiplex PCR; TCRdb holds only in-frame clones, not every one. The sample has more than 550,000 clones, around 87% seen once; the top ten hold over 0.008%. The same specimen was also included in a second study, on human thymus T cells.

The sample was thymocytes. The receptors here all came from a boy under two years old with a congenital heart defect.

The chain recombines TRBV7-6 with TRBJ2-6, with D perhaps matching TRBD1 (5 bases). Germline V gene lookup returns CDR1 SGHVS and CDR2 FNYEAQ. The length of the CDR3 is 20 residues. Between the trimmed V and J ends, which lost 0 bases and 1 base, there was a span of 19 bases. CDR3 sequence (DNA): TGTGCCAGCAGCTTAGCCTTAGAGACAGTCTTCCTTTCTGGGGCCAACGTCCTGACTTTC. It encodes CASSLALETVFLSGANVLTF.

The rearrangement joins TRBV4-3 to TRBJ1-4, with no clear D. Germline values: CDR1 LGHNA, CDR2 YSLEER. The CDR3 has 18 residues. Trimming pared 0 bases from V and 0 bases from J, leaving 14 bases between. In DNA form, the CDR3 reads TGCGCCAGCAGCCAAGATACCGTCAGGCAGGCAACTAATGAAAAACTGTTTTTT. Protein sequence: CASSQDTVRQATNEKLFF.

This clone was seen a handful of times. The chain uses TRBV11-2 and TRBJ2-7, with 7 bases that match TRBD1. CDR3 length: 17 residues. The V and J ends lost 1 base and 0 bases, in that order; junction bases with no gene match: 9. Germline-derived CDR1 and CDR2 are SGHAT and FQNNGV. Here the CDR3 DNA reads TGTGCCAGCAGCTTAGCGGCTGGGGACAGCCGCTCCTACGAGCAGTACTTC. This codes for CASSLAAGDSRSYEQYF.

The V and J genes are TRBV28 and TRBJ1-6; D is ambiguous. V lost 3 bases and J lost 4, with 10 bases in between. Looked up from germline, CDR1 is MDHEN and CDR2 is SYDVKM. CDR3 length: 15 residues. CDR3 coding DNA: TGTGCCAGCAGTTTCGCGAGGTTATATAATTCACCCCTCCACTTT. Residues: CASSFARLYNSPLHF.

This clone showed up just once. The chain joins TRBV27 to TRBJ2-7, with D perhaps TRBD1 (6 bases). From germline, CDR1 is MNHEY and CDR2 SMNVEV (reference sequence). This CDR3 has 12 amino acids. The germline V and J ends were trimmed by 6 bases and 3 bases, with 9 bases remaining between them. For the CDR3, the DNA is TGTGCCAGCAGGGGGGCGGACTACGAGCAGTACTTC. It specifies CASRGADYEQYF.

This clone was found once. The rearrangement uses TRBV11-2 and TRBJ2-7, with D perhaps matching TRBD2 (6 bases). CDR1 and CDR2 (germline): SGHAT, FQNNGV. This CDR3 is 14 amino acids long. Trimming cost V 4 bases and J 5 bases, with 15 bases left between them. The CDR3 sequence is CASSSATSCHEQYF. CDR3 sequence (DNA): TGTGCCAGCAGCTCCGCGACTAGTTGCCACGAGCAGTACTTC.

V and J are TRBV6-4 and TRBJ1-1; TRBD1 aligns across 9 bases. The CDR3 covers 16 residues. Germline CDR1 is MRHNA and CDR2 is SNTAGT. Germline trimming cut 7 bases from V and 1 base from J; bases unmatched to any gene: 10. For the CDR3, the DNA is TGTGCCAGCACTTTATTCCAGGACAGGGGGAACACTGAAGCTTTCTTT. Translated: CASTLFQDRGNTEAFF.

The CDR3 sequence is CASSLYGLPGANVLTF. CDR3 DNA sequence: TGTGCCAGCAGTTTATATGGCTTGCCTGGGGCCAACGTCCTGACTTTC. V usage is TRBV27 and J usage is TRBJ2-6; D is ambiguous. Trimming left V 1 base short and J 2 bases short, with 9 bases between. Germline lookup yields CDR1 MNHEY and CDR2 SMNVEV (reference sequence). CDR3 length equals 16 residues. The full variable domain, its missing parts supplied by reference TRBV27 and TRBJ2-6, is EAQVTQNPRYLITVTGKKLTVTCSQNMNHEYMSWYRQDPGLGLRQIYYSMNVEVTDKGDVPEGYKVSRKEKRNFPLILESPSPNQTSLYFCASSLYGLPGANVLTFGAGSRLTVL.

The gene calls are TRBV20-1 and TRBJ2-7, with D uncertain. With 0 bases removed from V and 4 bases from J, the gap between germline ends came to 4 bases. Germline V gene sequence: CDR1 DFQATT, CDR2 SNEGSKA (reference sequence). The CDR3 spans 11 residues. As DNA, the CDR3 is TGCAGTGCTAGAGATATGTACGAGCAGTACTTC. Protein product: CSARDMYEQYF.

In the case of this clone: An end of the junction differs from the germline gene, which may be a read error. The sample contains more than one DNA sequence encoding this CDR3. V and J are TRBV6-1 and TRBJ2-7, with 7 bases fitting TRBD2. CDR3 length: 16 residues. CDR1 is MNHNS, CDR2 SASEGT, per germline. CDR3 region: CASSEASSGVAYEQYF. CDR3 sequence (DNA): TGTGCCAGCAGCGAAGCCTCCAGCGGGGTGGCTTACGAGCAGTACTTC.

V usage is TRBV28 and J usage is TRBJ1-5; D remains unclear. CDR1 is MDHEN, CDR2 SYDVKM, per germline. The CDR3 loop spans 13 amino acids. V lost 7 bases and J 5 bases, leaving 12 bases between the germline ends. CDR3 protein: CASTAASDQPQHF. DNA for the CDR3: TGTGCCAGCACTGCGGCTTCGGATCAGCCCCAGCATTTT.

V usage is TRBV18 and J usage is TRBJ2-7; 9 nucleotides line up with TRBD2. This CDR3 contains 18 residues. J was trimmed by 0 bases and V by 2 bases; bases with no gene match: 11. Germline V lookup: CDR1 KGHSH, CDR2 LQKENI. CDR3 sequence reads: CASSPMPSGENSSYEQYF. The CDR3 coding sequence is TGTGCCAGCTCACCAATGCCTAGCGGGGAAAATAGCTCCTACGAGCAGTACTTC.

The chain has TRBV4-3 and TRBJ1-1; perhaps TRBD1 as D (5 bases). V lost 5 bases and J 6 bases, leaving 16 bases between the germline ends. The CDR3 length is 14 residues. Germline V gene lookup returns CDR1 LGHNA and CDR2 YSLEER. CDR3 nucleotide sequence: TGCGCCAGCAGCTCCAGGGTCGCGGTATCTGAAGCTTTCTTT. This encodes CASSSRVAVSEAFF.

V usage is TRBV4-1 and J usage is TRBJ1-1, with D possibly matching TRBD1 (6 bases). Germline CDR1 reads MGHRA; CDR2 reads YSYEKL. The CDR3 is 16 residues long. V dropped 3 bases and J dropped 0 bases, with 14 bases sitting between them. The CDR3 DNA reads TGCGCCAGCAGCCATTCAGGGGTTGGGTTGAACACTGAAGCTTTCTTT. This sequence encodes CASSHSGVGLNTEAFF.

CDR3 DNA: TGTGCCAGCATTAAGTATTCGGGGGGCCCGAGCTCCTACAATGAGCAGTTCTTC. Its translation is CASIKYSGGPSSYNEQFF. The chain couples TRBV6-7 to TRBJ2-1, with TRBD2 as a possible D gene (7 bases). TRBV6-7 is labeled an ORF, and its function is uncertain. The CDR3 consists of 18 residues. V was clipped by 7 bases and J by 0 bases, with 22 bases between them.

V gene TRBV28 combines with J gene TRBJ2-7; no reliable D call. The germline V and J ends were trimmed by 3 bases and 7 bases, with 7 bases remaining between them. The V gene's germline CDR1 is MDHEN and CDR2 SYDVKM. CDR3 length: 11 residues. The CDR3, as DNA: TGTGCCAGCAGTTTTGAGTGGGAGCAGTACTTC. Translating gives CASSFEWEQYF.

This chain uses TRBV28 with TRBJ2-3; tentatively, D is TRBD1 (5 bases). CDR3 length equals 15 residues. Germline CDR1 MDHEN, CDR2 SYDVKM. The ends were cut back, 1 base at V and 0 bases at J, with 8 bases in the middle. The CDR3 loop is CASSLSRVSTDTQYF. Here the CDR3 DNA reads TGTGCCAGCAGTTTATCCAGGGTTAGCACAGATACGCAGTATTTT. Full variable domain (missing parts from reference TRBV28 and TRBJ2-3): DVKVTQSSRYLVKRTGEKVFLECVQDMDHENMFWYRQDPGLGLRLIYFSYDVKMKEKGDIPEGYSVSREKKERFSLILESASTNQTSMYLCASSLSRVSTDTQYFGPGTRLTVL.

The chain is built from TRBV5-1 and TRBJ1-1; D is unresolved. Germline V gene sequence: CDR1 SGHRS, CDR2 YFSETQ. The germline V and J ends were trimmed by 4 bases and 0 bases, with 19 bases remaining between them. The CDR3 runs 17 residues. CDR3 sequence reads: CASSPPGRVGMNTEAFF. CDR3 bases: TGCGCCAGCAGCCCCCCGGGAAGGGTGGGGATGAACACTGAAGCTTTCTTT. Variable domain in full (rest from reference TRBV5-1 and TRBJ1-1): KAGVTQTPRYLIKTRGQQVTLSCSPISGHRSVSWYQQTPGQGLQFLFEYFSETQRNKGNFPGRFSGRQFSNSRSEMNVSTLELGDSALYLCASSPPGRVGMNTEAFFGQGTRLTVV.

This chain links TRBV9 with TRBJ1-1; 7 positions agree with TRBD1. The CDR3 consists of 15 residues. The germline V gene encodes CDR1 SGDLS and CDR2 YYNGEE. Germline trimming cut 2 bases from V and 4 bases from J; bases unmatched to any gene: 8. As DNA, the CDR3 is TGTGCCAGCAGCGTTACAGGGGAAGAGGGCACTGAAGCTTTCTTT. Residues: CASSVTGEEGTEAFF.

This clone was observed a few times. The rearrangement joins TRBV6-5 to TRBJ1-2; TRBD1 agrees at 9 bases. The CDR3 is 14 amino acids. CDR1 and CDR2 from the germline V gene are MNHEY and SVGAGI. The trim removed 6 bases at V and 3 bases at J, leaving 5 bases unmatched. CDR3 loop: CASRNRQGDYGYTF. The DNA of the CDR3 is TGTGCCAGCAGAAACCGACAGGGGGACTATGGCTACACCTTC.

The chain employs TRBV28 and TRBJ2-5, with a weak D call TRBD1 (5 bases). Per germline, CDR1 MDHEN and CDR2 SYDVKM. The CDR3 is 12 amino acids. V shed 5 bases and J shed 5 bases, with 9 bases lying between them. The CDR3 sequence: CASSAGWETQYF. The DNA for the CDR3 is TGTGCCAGCAGTGCAGGGTGGGAGACCCAGTACTTC.

This chain joins TRBV2 and TRBJ2-3, with 9 positions matching TRBD2. V shed 5 bases, J shed 2 bases, and the junction held 14 bases outside the gene matches. The CDR3 sequence is 18 residues long. Per germline, CDR1 SNHLY and CDR2 FYNNEI. The CDR3 loop reads CASSPTSGYHPSTDTQYF. In DNA, the CDR3 is TGTGCCAGCAGTCCAACTAGCGGGTACCACCCTTCCACAGATACGCAGTATTTT.

V is TRBV2 and J is TRBJ1-5, with D possibly being TRBD1 (5 bases). CDR3 length: 16 amino acids. With 3 bases removed from V and 2 bases from J, the gap between germline ends came to 14 bases. The germline V gene encodes CDR1 SNHLY and CDR2 FYNNEI. CDR3 sequence (DNA): TGTGCCAGCAGTGAGCGGGGGGAAGAGGGCAATCAGCCCCAGCATTTT. This translates into CASSERGEEGNQPQHF.